A selection of T cell receptor beta chains follows, all from one sample in a study of T cell responses to AZD1222 COVID-19 vaccine. Clones were sequenced by immunoSEQ multiplex PCR, and TCRdb holds only the in-frame ones, with some missing. The sample carries over 150,000 clones, over 75% recorded once. Specimen: peripheral blood, collected 28 days after the second AZD1222 dose. The origin of the receptors is an adult who received the AZD1222 COVID-19 vaccine. Each CDR3 is given with its conserved first and last residue. D genes are given only for firm matches. Some rows mark clone size as missing; the rest say once, few, many or name a class of expanded clone.

size	V	D	J	length	CDR3	DNA
.	TRBV14	.	TRBJ1-3	17	CASSHGQAVFSGNTIYF	TGTGCCAGCAGCCACGGCCAAGCAGTCTTCTCTGGAAACACCATATATTTT
.	TRBV7-2	TRBD2	TRBJ2-3	15	CASSLVLAGKDTQYF	TGTGCCAGCAGCTTAGTCCTAGCGGGAAAAGATACGCAGTATTTT
.	TRBV7-9	TRBD1	TRBJ1-5	12	CASSLQGEIRHF	TGTGCCAGCAGCCTACAGGGGGAGATTCGGCATTTT
.	TRBV7-2	TRBD1	TRBJ2-2	16	CASSHRRGSGIGELFF	TGTGCCAGCAGCCACCGCAGGGGGTCAGGGATCGGGGAGCTGTTTTTT
.	TRBV5-4	TRBD1	TRBJ1-6	18	CASSSFRDRGVGSSPLHF	TGTGCCAGCAGCTCTTTCCGGGACAGGGGAGTTGGAAGTTCACCCCTCCACTTT
few	TRBV12-3/TRBV12-4	TRBD1	TRBJ2-7	12	CASSLDRGEQYF	TGTGCCAGCAGCCTCGACAGGGGCGAGCAGTACTTC
.	TRBV18	TRBD1	TRBJ1-1	13	CASSKQGDTEAFF	TGTGCCAGCTCAAAACAGGGGGACACTGAAGCTTTCTTT
.	TRBV7-9	.	TRBJ1-5	14	CASSSGAGSQPQHF	TGTGCCAGCAGCTCGGGAGCGGGCTCGCAGCCCCAGCATTTT
once	TRBV10-3	.	TRBJ1-2	10	CAIRPYGYTF	TGTGCCATCAGACCCTATGGCTACACCTTC
.	TRBV20-1	.	TRBJ1-1	11	CSAGPQGEAFF	TGCAGTGCTGGCCCGCAGGGTGAAGCTTTCTTT
.	TRBV7-2	.	TRBJ2-7	15	CASSLVGGKIGEQYF	TGTGCCAGCAGCTTAGTTGGGGGTAAGATAGGGGAGCAGTACTTC
.	TRBV10-2	.	TRBJ1-6	14	CASSEYRGISPLHF	TGCGCCAGCAGTGAGTACCGGGGGATTTCACCCCTCCACTTT
.	TRBV4-2	.	TRBJ2-6	17	CASSQGSSGPGANVLTF	TGTGCCAGCAGCCAAGGGTCGTCGGGGCCTGGGGCCAACGTCCTGACTTTC
.	TRBV5-4	.	TRBJ1-1	13	CASSTQAGTEAFF	TGTGCCAGCAGCACCCAGGCGGGCACTGAAGCTTTCTTT
.	TRBV3-1/TRBV3-2	.	TRBJ1-5	13	CASSQEGNQPQHF	TGTGCCAGCAGCCAGGAGGGCAATCAGCCCCAGCATTTT
.	TRBV11-2	.	TRBJ1-2	12	CASSLEAYGYTF	TGTGCCAGCAGCTTAGAGGCCTATGGCTACACCTTC
.	TRBV11-3	.	TRBJ2-2	16	CASSLTTTTNTGELFF	TGTGCCAGCAGCTTGACGACCACGACGAACACCGGGGAGCTGTTTTTT
.	TRBV2	.	TRBJ1-1	12	CASAFYGTEAFF	TGTGCCAGCGCCTTTTATGGCACTGAAGCTTTCTTT
.	TRBV11-1	TRBD2	TRBJ2-3	12	CASSPSGDTQYF	TGTGCCAGCAGCCCTAGCGGGGATACGCAGTATTTT
once	TRBV18	.	TRBJ2-7	13	CASSPGLTYEQYF	TGTGCCAGCTCACCCGGCTTAACCTACGAGCAGTACTTC
.	TRBV19	.	TRBJ1-1	14	CASSIDHWGSEAFF	TGTGCCAGTAGTATAGATCATTGGGGGTCGGAAGCTTTCTTT
.	TRBV6-6	.	TRBJ1-5	14	CASSFQVGNQPQHF	TGTGCCAGCAGTTTCCAAGTGGGCAATCAGCCCCAGCATTTT
.	TRBV6-1	TRBD1	TRBJ1-4	17	CASSEGGQGAVREKLFF	TGTGCCAGCAGTGAGGGGGGACAGGGGGCCGTTCGGGAAAAACTGTTTTTT
few	TRBV9	.	TRBJ1-6	15	CASSGRAPSNSPLHF	TGTGCCAGCAGCGGCCGCGCCCCATCTAATTCACCCCTCCACTTT
.	TRBV10-1	TRBD1	TRBJ2-1	14	CASTSGTGKNEQFF	TGCGCCAGCACCTCCGGGACAGGGAAGAATGAGCAGTTCTTC
.	TRBV6-1	.	TRBJ2-5	14	CASSERTAQETQYF	TGTGCCAGCAGTGAGAGGACAGCACAAGAGACCCAGTACTTC
.	TRBV10-3	TRBD2	TRBJ2-2	17	CAIRTSGGGTNTGELFF	TGTGCCATCAGGACTAGCGGGGGGGGAACGAACACCGGGGAGCTGTTTTTT
.	TRBV11-2	TRBD2	TRBJ2-5	14	CASSLGTSWETQYF	TGTGCCAGCAGCTTAGGGACTAGCTGGGAGACCCAGTACTTC
.	TRBV5-1	TRBD2	TRBJ2-3	15	CASSLDSGGRDTQYF	TGCGCCAGCAGCTTGGATAGCGGGGGTAGGGATACGCAGTATTTT
.	TRBV19	.	TRBJ1-2	16	CASTTIMGVGGYGYTF	TGTGCCAGTACAACTATCATGGGGGTCGGAGGCTATGGCTACACCTTC
.	TRBV3-1/TRBV3-2	.	TRBJ1-1	15	CASSQTGGGNTEAFF	TGTGCCAGCAGCCAAACGGGGGGTGGCAACACTGAAGCTTTCTTT
.	TRBV7-9	.	TRBJ1-4	15	CASSGIDSTNEKLFF	TGTGCCAGCAGCGGGATTGATTCGACTAATGAAAAACTGTTTTTT
.	TRBV7-6	TRBD2	TRBJ2-3	16	CASSLVAGGSTDTQYF	TGTGCCAGCAGCTTAGTGGCCGGGGGGTCCACAGATACGCAGTATTTT
.	TRBV6-5	.	TRBJ1-2	12	CASSSQGFGYTF	TGTGCCAGCAGTTCGCAGGGCTTCGGCTACACCTTC
.	TRBV4-1	.	TRBJ1-1	14	CASSHTDIDTEAFF	TGCGCCAGCAGCCACACAGATATCGACACTGAAGCTTTCTTT
.	TRBV29-1	.	TRBJ1-1	12	CSVGTGFTEAFF	TGCAGCGTTGGTACAGGGTTCACTGAAGCTTTCTTT
.	TRBV7-3	.	TRBJ2-1	13	CASSLSSGNEQFF	TGTGCCAGCAGCTTATCTTCTGGGAATGAGCAGTTCTTC
.	TRBV11-2	.	TRBJ2-2	16	CASRGPGANAAGELFF	TGTGCCAGCAGGGGGCCAGGGGCCAATGCTGCCGGGGAGCTGTTTTTT
.	TRBV25-1	.	TRBJ1-2	12	CASSASSSGYTF	TGTGCCAGCAGTGCGAGCTCCTCCGGCTACACCTTC
.	TRBV3-1/TRBV3-2	TRBD2	TRBJ2-2	18	CASSSWTSGGANTGELFF	TGTGCCAGCAGCTCTTGGACTAGCGGGGGGGCTAACACCGGGGAGCTGTTTTTT
.	TRBV4-1	.	TRBJ2-7	15	CASSQDPTNSDEQYF	TGCGCCAGCAGCCAAGACCCTACTAATAGCGACGAGCAGTACTTC
.	TRBV4-3	TRBD1	TRBJ1-4	17	CASSQHHRGSANEKLFF	TGCGCCAGCAGCCAACACCACAGGGGCTCGGCTAATGAAAAACTGTTTTTT
.	TRBV7-9	TRBD1	TRBJ1-4	14	CASSPWQGEGKLFF	TGTGCCAGCAGCCCCTGGCAGGGGGAGGGGAAACTGTTTTTT